This TCR beta chain was recovered during a study of T cell repertoires in ileal Crohn's disease. About the research overall: All patients had surgery for stricturing (approximately 60%) or penetrating (about 39%) disease.

The CDR3 length is 14 residues. From germline, CDR1 is LGHNA and CDR2 YNFKEQ. V was cut by 4 bases and J by 0 bases, with 10 bases left in between. This clone was seen a single time. The assay was immunoSEQ multiplex PCR, and TCRdb's table has in-frame clones only and misses some. The profile covers 13,000 to 15,000 clones, with 70% to 85% appearing a single time and about 14% taken by the ten largest. Sample time point: inflamed ileum from the surgical specimen. The sequencing input was ileal tissue. The chain carries TRBV4-2 and TRBJ2-7; D is uncertain. This receptor was obtained from an adult with Crohn's disease. The CDR3 loop reads CASSPHSISYEQYF. The CDR3 DNA sequence: TGTGCCAGCAGCCCCCACTCAATCTCCTACGAGCAGTACTTC.